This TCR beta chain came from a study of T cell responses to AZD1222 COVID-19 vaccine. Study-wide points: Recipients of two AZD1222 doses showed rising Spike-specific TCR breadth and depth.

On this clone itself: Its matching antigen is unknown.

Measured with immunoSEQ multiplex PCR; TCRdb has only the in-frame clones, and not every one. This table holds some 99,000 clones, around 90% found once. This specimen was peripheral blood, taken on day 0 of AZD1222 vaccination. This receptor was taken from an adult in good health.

CDR3 bases: TGCGCCAGCAGCTCCGAGACTAGCGGCGGGGATACGCAGTATTTT. Translating gives CASSSETSGGDTQYF. The chain combines TRBV5-1 with TRBJ2-3; TRBD2 matches at 9 bases. V was clipped by 3 bases and J by 6 bases; unmatched bases: 8. Germline CDR1 and CDR2: SGHRS and YFSETQ. This CDR3 contains 15 residues.